The clone carrying this T cell receptor beta chain showed up just a few times. These data are taken from a study of human T cells and chemical hapten exposure. V dropped 3 bases and J dropped 9 bases, with 9 bases sitting between them. Germline V CDR1 and CDR2: SGHTA, FQGNSA. This CDR3 has 13 amino acids. Noted time point: pre-sensitization, week 0. Noted treatment: therapeutic diphenylcyclopropenone sensitization with weekly scalp DPC. In the authors' workflow: Sequenced samples showed a median of around 91,000 TCRs each, with counts running from about 20,000 to 690,000. Each CDR3 protein gets one entry after TCRdb re-called the RACE reads with MiXCR. The V and J calls come from TCRdb's annotation, not from the publication. The repertoire holds around 180,000 distinct CDR3 sequences, more than 25% seen once, with about 2.8% in the top ten.

The TCR was taken from a woman in her 30s with alopecia areata. Some clones in this sample may be carry-over from other donors' samples. The chain joins TRBV7-2 to TRBJ1-6, with D uncertain. The sequencing used whole blood, collected in connection with sensitization to the hapten diphenylcyclopropenone (DPC). CDR3 amino acids: CASSFTTGSPLHF. The CDR3 coding sequence is TGTGCCAGCAGCTTTACGACGGGTTCACCCCTCCACTTT.